Below are 31 T cell receptor beta chains sequenced from a single sample in a study of blood T cell repertoires in COVID-19. Sequenced by immunoSEQ multiplex PCR; TCRdb stores in-frame clones only, minus some. The sample carries about 260,000 clones, 70% to 90% recorded once. The sample was peripheral blood. The receptor source for this set is a man under 40 with active or convalescent COVID-19.

The chain has TRBV4-3 and TRBJ2-2; 12 nucleotides line up with TRBD1. Germline CDR1 LGHNA, CDR2 YSLEER. The CDR3 loop spans 16 amino acids. V gave up 0 bases and J gave up 7 bases; unmatched junction bases: 3. CDR3 sequence reads: CASSQEGQGAFGELFF. CDR3 nucleotides: TGCGCCAGCAGCCAAGAGGGACAGGGGGCTTTCGGGGAGCTGTTTTTT.

Turning to this clone: The junction differs from germline at one of its ends, possibly a read error. Other DNA sequences in the same sample also yield this CDR3. The CDR3 sequence: CASSDLGGARYEQYF. DNA of the CDR3: TGTGCCAGCAGCGACCTGGGGGGGGCCCGCTACGAGCAATACTTC. The chain uses TRBV7-8 and TRBJ2-7; D is perhaps TRBD2 (7 bases). This CDR3 is 15 amino acids long. Germline V lookup: CDR1 SGHVS, CDR2 FQNEAQ.

Written as DNA, the CDR3 is TGTGCCAGCCGACAGGGGCGCTCACCCCTCCACTTT. This gives the protein CASRQGRSPLHF. This rearrangement joins TRBV7-9 to TRBJ1-6; 8 bases match TRBD1. V lost 8 bases to trimming and J lost 10 bases; unmatched junction nucleotides: 4. Germline assignment: CDR1 SEHNR and CDR2 FQNEAQ (reference sequence). There are 12 residues in the CDR3.

The CDR3, as DNA: TGTGCCAGCACCTGGACAGTCGCTGAGCAGTTCTTC. It translates to CASTWTVAEQFF. The rearrangement links TRBV6-6 to TRBJ2-1; D possibly corresponds to TRBD1 (6 bases). The CDR3 consists of 12 residues. The germline CDR1 and CDR2 sequences are MNHNY and SVGAGI (reference sequence). Trimming took 7 bases from V and 9 from J, leaving 13 bases between them.

J is TRBJ2-7 and V is TRBV6-2 or TRBV6-3; D is undetermined. The CDR3 is made up of 12 amino acids. The V end lost 3 bases, the J end lost 3 bases, and 6 bases lay between the germline ends. Germline V gene sequence: CDR1 MNHEY, CDR2 SVGEGT. The CDR3, as DNA: TGTGCCAGCAGTTATCAGGACTACGAGCAGTACTTC. Residues: CASSYQDYEQYF.

V gene TRBV7-2 combines with J gene TRBJ1-2; the match to TRBD1 covers 7 bases. Germline V lookup: CDR1 SGHTA, CDR2 FQGNSA. V shed 5 bases, J shed 4 bases, and the junction held 7 bases outside the gene matches. The CDR3 is 14 amino acids. The CDR3 DNA sequence: TGTGCCAGCAGCCGCCGACAGGGAAGCTATGGCTACACCTTC. The encoded protein is CASSRRQGSYGYTF.

DNA for the CDR3: TGTGCCTGGAAACCTATAAACACCATATATTTT. This encodes CAWKPINTIYF. The J gene is TRBJ1-3, the V gene TRBV30; D not resolved. Germline assignment: CDR1 GTSNPN and CDR2 SVGIG (reference sequence). V was clipped by 4 bases and J by 6 bases, with 7 bases between them. The CDR3 covers 11 residues.

V and J are TRBV6-2 or TRBV6-3 and TRBJ2-1, with a tentative D call TRBD2 (5 bases). CDR1 MNHEY and CDR2 SVGEGT come from the germline V gene. The CDR3 extends over 13 amino acids. V lost 2 bases, J lost 10 bases, and 12 bases lay in between. As DNA, the CDR3 is TGTGCCAGCAGTTACCATTCCGGGGTAGAGCAGTTCTTC. Translated, it gives CASSYHSGVEQFF.

The rearrangement links TRBV23-1 to TRBJ1-2; 8 bases align to TRBD1. TRBV23-1 carries the ORF label, with uncertain function. V lost 4 bases to trimming and J lost 6 bases; unmatched junction nucleotides: 13. There are 16 residues in the CDR3. DNA for the CDR3: TGCGCCAGCAGTCCCAAGTCGACAGGGGTGGCAGATGGCTACACCTTC. Translated, it gives CASSPKSTGVADGYTF.

J is TRBJ2-3 and V is TRBV24-1; TRBD1 is a possible D gene (6 bases). CDR1 is KGHDR, CDR2 SFDVKD, per germline. Trimming left V 3 bases short and J 2 bases short, with 11 bases between. This CDR3 spans 15 amino acids. DNA of the CDR3: TGTGCCACCAGTGATGGGACATTAGTCACAGATACGCAGTATTTT. It specifies CATSDGTLVTDTQYF.

V is TRBV7-2 and J is TRBJ2-7; 7 bases are shared with TRBD2. Germline V gene lookup returns CDR1 SGHTA and CDR2 FQGNSA. The CDR3 is 14 residues long. V lost 5 bases and J lost 7; bases outside the gene matches: 11. CDR3 region: CASSPWAGVGEQYF. In DNA form, the CDR3 reads TGTGCCAGCAGCCCCTGGGCGGGGGTTGGGGAGCAGTACTTC.

This chain uses TRBV2 with TRBJ1-5; D remains unclear. The CDR3 is 15 amino acids. Trimming took 2 bases from V and 0 from J, leaving 8 bases between them. Germline CDR1 reads SNHLY; CDR2 reads FYNNEI. As DNA, the CDR3 is TGTGCCAGCAGTGAATCAGTTTATAGCAATCAGCCCCAGCATTTT. It yields the protein CASSESVYSNQPQHF.

V is TRBV6-1 and J is TRBJ1-2, with D hard to call. Germline V gives CDR1 MNHNS, CDR2 SASEGT. This CDR3 spans 16 amino acids. Between the trimmed V and J ends, which lost 4 bases and 7 bases, there was a span of 22 bases. CDR3 sequence reads: CASSVEPGARRGGYTF. Here the CDR3 DNA reads TGTGCCAGCAGTGTTGAACCGGGAGCTCGTCGGGGTGGCTACACCTTC.

The chain couples TRBV9 to TRBJ2-1; D not certain. Germline lookup yields CDR1 SGDLS and CDR2 YYNGEE. The CDR3 extends over 13 amino acids. Trimming took 1 base from V and 3 from J, leaving 5 bases between them. The CDR3 coding sequence is TGTGCCAGCAGCGTAACAGTCTACAATGAGCAGTTCTTC. Translated: CASSVTVYNEQFF.

The V call is TRBV28, the J call TRBJ1-6; the match to TRBD1 covers 12 bases. CDR1 and CDR2 from the germline V gene are MDHEN and SYDVKM. With V trimmed by 2 bases and J by 9 bases, 5 bases remained unmatched. This CDR3 is 16 amino acids long. This CDR3 reads CASSLGGQGARSPLHF. CDR3 DNA sequence: TGTGCCAGCAGTTTAGGGGGACAGGGGGCGCGTTCACCCCTCCACTTT.

The chain carries TRBV4-1 and TRBJ1-2; D gene uncertain. Germline loops: CDR1 MGHRA, CDR2 YSYEKL. This CDR3 region has 14 residues. V lost 6 bases and J 0 bases, leaving 11 bases between the germline ends. Here the CDR3 reads CASSQEPANYGYTF. For the CDR3, the DNA is TGCGCCAGCAGTCAGGAACCAGCTAACTATGGCTACACCTTC.

The V call is TRBV7-2, the J call TRBJ1-2; 8 nucleotides agree with TRBD1. The CDR3 is made up of 13 amino acids. The V gene end was trimmed by 5 bases and the J gene end by 3 bases; junction bases not matched to a gene: 2. CDR1 is SGHTA and CDR2 is FQGNSA in the germline V gene. Here the CDR3 DNA reads TGTGCCAGCAGCCCGGACAGGGACTATGGCTACACCTTC. Translating gives CASSPDRDYGYTF.

The chain carries TRBV2 and TRBJ1-4, with 10 bases that match TRBD1. Germline loops: CDR1 SNHLY, CDR2 FYNNEI. With V trimmed by 6 bases and J by 6 bases, 4 bases remained unmatched. The CDR3 covers 14 residues. This chain's CDR3 is CASSRDRGYEKLFF. The DNA for the CDR3 is TGTGCCAGCAGCCGGGACAGGGGTTATGAAAAACTGTTTTTT.

V gene TRBV2 combines with J gene TRBJ1-1; D not resolved. V shed 7 bases and J shed 7 bases, with 16 bases lying between them. Germline loops: CDR1 SNHLY, CDR2 FYNNEI. The CDR3 runs 13 residues. In nucleotides, the CDR3 is TGTGCCAGCAACCCTCCGGCGACGGGTGAAGCTTTCTTT. Translated: CASNPPATGEAFF. The variable domain in full, completed from reference TRBV2 and TRBJ1-1, reads EPEVTQTPSHQVTQMGQEVILRCVPISNHLYFYWYRQILGQKVEFLVSFYNNEISEKSEIFDDQFSVERPDGSNFTLKIRSTKLEDSAMYFCASNPPATGEAFFGQGTRLTVV.

The chain links TRBV9 to TRBJ1-1; D might be TRBD1 (6 bases). The CDR3 is 16 residues long. V lost 0 bases and J 0 bases, leaving 12 bases between the germline ends. Germline V CDR1 and CDR2: SGDLS, YYNGEE. CDR3 DNA sequence: TGTGCCAGCAGCGTAGTACAGGGTACCCTGAACACTGAAGCTTTCTTT. Protein product: CASSVVQGTLNTEAFF.

V and J are TRBV18 and TRBJ2-3, with 7 positions matching TRBD2. V shed 5 bases and J 1 base; nucleotides not matched to a gene: 3. This CDR3 region has 14 residues. Germline V lookup: CDR1 KGHSH, CDR2 LQKENI. The CDR3, as DNA: TGTGCCAGCTCAGGTCGGGGGGGCACAGATACGCAGTATTTT. This gives the protein CASSGRGGTDTQYF.

The chain carries TRBV7-2 and TRBJ1-3; TRBD1 might be the D (5 bases). CDR3 size: 16 residues. CDR1 and CDR2 from the germline V gene are SGHTA and FQGNSA. Trimming cost V 1 base and J 0 bases, with 10 bases left between them. CDR3 sequence: CASSLGQTYSGNTIYF. Here the CDR3 DNA reads TGTGCCAGCAGCTTAGGACAGACGTACTCTGGAAACACCATATATTTT.

The table lists this clone with a count of one. The chain's CDR3 is CASSLARAGTFLHF. The CDR3 DNA reads as TGTGCCAGCAGCTTAGCTCGAGCCGGGACATTCCTCCACTTT. The genes are TRBV11-2 and TRBJ1-6, with D perhaps matching TRBD1 (6 bases). Trimming took off 1 base at V and 15 bases at J, with 16 bases between the two ends. This CDR3 comprises 14 residues. The germline gives CDR1 SGHAT, CDR2 FQNNGV.

This chain joins TRBV19 and TRBJ2-6; no firm D call. Germline values: CDR1 LNHDA, CDR2 SQIVND (reference sequence). Trimming shortened V by 4 bases and J by 0 bases, and 7 bases separated the two germline ends. CDR3 length: 15 amino acids. The CDR3 spells CASSRFSSGANVLTF. For the CDR3, the DNA is TGTGCCAGTAGTAGATTCAGCTCTGGGGCCAACGTCCTGACTTTC.

This clone was seen only a few times. V and J are TRBV6-2 or TRBV6-3 and TRBJ1-1; no definite D call. CDR1 MNHEY and CDR2 SVGEGT come from the germline V gene. Trimming cost V 4 bases and J 0 bases, with 12 bases left between them. This CDR3 spans 15 amino acids. DNA of the CDR3: TGTGCCAGCAGTTCCCACTATGGAGTGAACACTGAAGCTTTCTTT. It specifies CASSSHYGVNTEAFF.

V usage is TRBV19 and J usage is TRBJ1-1; TRBD1 aligns across 9 bases. CDR1 and CDR2 (germline): LNHDA, SQIVND (reference sequence). Trimming removed 7 bases from V and 7 bases from J; junction bases left unmatched: 13. This CDR3 has 15 amino acids. The DNA for the CDR3 is TGTGCCAGTAACAACCTCGGGACAGGGCAGAATGAAGCTTTCTTT. This gives the protein CASNNLGTGQNEAFF. The entire variable domain, with the rest obtained from reference TRBV19 and TRBJ1-1, is as follows: DGGITQSPKYLFRKEGQNVTLSCEQNLNHDAMYWYRQDPGQGLRLIYYSQIVNDFQKGDIAEGYSVSREKKESFPLTVTSAQKNPTAFYLCASNNLGTGQNEAFFGQGTRLTVV.

The chain has TRBV7-2 and TRBJ2-7; a weak D match, TRBD1 (5 bases). The V gene's germline CDR1 is SGHTA and CDR2 FQGNSA. V lost 4 bases to trimming and J lost 3 bases, with 7 bases between them. The CDR3 totals 12 residues. The CDR3 bases are TGTGCCAGCAGCTCCACAGGCTACGAGCAGTACTTC. Translation gives CASSSTGYEQYF.

The chain employs TRBV5-8 and TRBJ2-1, with 10 positions matching TRBD2. CDR3 length equals 14 residues. Germline CDR1 and CDR2: SGHTS and YDEGEE. V gave up 3 bases and J gave up 8 bases; unmatched junction bases: 5. CDR3 region: CASSSLAGDYEQFF. The CDR3 DNA is TGTGCCAGCAGCTCCCTAGCGGGGGACTATGAGCAGTTCTTC. Filled out from reference TRBV5-8 and TRBJ2-1, the complete variable domain reads EAGVTQSPTHLIKTRGQQATLRCSPISGHTSVYWYQQALGLGLQFLLWYDEGEERNRGNFPPRFSGRQFPNYSSELNVNALELEDSALYLCASSSLAGDYEQFFGPGTRLTVL.

J is TRBJ1-1 and V is TRBV18; D ambiguous. Germline-derived CDR1 and CDR2 are KGHSH and LQKENI. The CDR3 sequence is 13 residues long. V was clipped by 3 bases and J by 3 bases, with 8 bases between them. CDR3 DNA sequence: TGTGCCAGCTCACCTAGAGCGGACACTGAAGCTTTCTTT. Translation gives CASSPRADTEAFF.

The chain employs TRBV6-2 or TRBV6-3 and TRBJ1-2; 9 bases are a match to TRBD1. Germline V gives CDR1 MNHEY, CDR2 SVGEGT. J was trimmed by 9 bases and V by 6 bases; bases with no gene match: 5. This CDR3 has 12 residues. The CDR3 DNA reads as TGTGCCAGCAGCGGGACAGGGCTTCGCTACACCTTC. This codes for CASSGTGLRYTF.

The chain uses TRBV29-1 and TRBJ2-7, with TRBD1 matching over 7 bases. Trimming cost V 2 bases and J 2 bases; bases outside gene matches: 6. In germline, CDR1 is SQVTM, CDR2 ANQGSEA. The CDR3 has 14 amino acids. Here the CDR3 reads CSVELQGVTYEQYF. The CDR3 DNA is TGCAGCGTTGAACTGCAGGGGGTTACCTACGAGCAGTACTTC.